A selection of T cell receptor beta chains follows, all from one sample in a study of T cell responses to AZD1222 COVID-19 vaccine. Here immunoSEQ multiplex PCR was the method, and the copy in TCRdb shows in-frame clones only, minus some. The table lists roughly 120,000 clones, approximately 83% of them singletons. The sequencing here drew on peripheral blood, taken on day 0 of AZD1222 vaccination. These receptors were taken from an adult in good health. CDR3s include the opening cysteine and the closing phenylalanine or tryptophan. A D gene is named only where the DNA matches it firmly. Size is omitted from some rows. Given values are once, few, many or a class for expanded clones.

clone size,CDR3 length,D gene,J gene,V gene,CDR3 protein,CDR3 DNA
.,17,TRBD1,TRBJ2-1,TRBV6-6,CASSRTGRRGSYNEQFF,TGTGCCAGCAGTCGGACAGGGCGGAGGGGATCCTACAATGAGCAGTTCTTC
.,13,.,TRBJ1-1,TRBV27,CASRGRAYTEAFF,TGTGCCAGCAGAGGCAGGGCCTACACTGAAGCTTTCTTT
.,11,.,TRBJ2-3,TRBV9,CASSVDNTQYF,TGTGCCAGCAGCGTAGATAATACGCAGTATTTT
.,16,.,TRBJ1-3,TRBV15,CATSRVVTSSGNTIYF,TGTGCCACCAGCAGAGTAGTCACTAGCTCTGGAAACACCATATATTTT
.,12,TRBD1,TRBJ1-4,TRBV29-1,CSVETGTEKLFF,TGCAGCGTTGAGACAGGGACTGAAAAACTGTTTTTT
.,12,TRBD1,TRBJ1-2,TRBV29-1,CSAGQDFRGYTF,TGCAGCGCCGGACAGGATTTTAGGGGCTACACCTTC
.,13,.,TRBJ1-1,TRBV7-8,CASSFYRDTEAFF,TGTGCCAGCAGCTTCTACAGGGACACTGAAGCTTTCTTT
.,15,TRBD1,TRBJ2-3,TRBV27,CASSTGQGNTDTQYF,TGTGCCAGCAGTACCGGACAGGGCAACACAGATACGCAGTATTTT
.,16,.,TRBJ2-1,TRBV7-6,CASSLGPSDYYNEQFF,TGTGCCAGCAGCTTAGGTCCCAGCGACTATTACAATGAGCAGTTCTTC
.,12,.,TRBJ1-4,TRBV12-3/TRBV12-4,CASSLEGEKLFF,TGTGCCAGCAGTTTGGAGGGTGAAAAACTGTTTTTT
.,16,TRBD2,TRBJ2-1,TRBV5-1,CASSFSGTSGRNEQFF,TGCGCCAGCAGCTTTAGTGGGACTAGCGGGAGAAATGAGCAGTTCTTC
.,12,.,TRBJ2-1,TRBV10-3,CAVGGFYNEQFF,TGTGCCGTGGGGGGTTTCTACAATGAGCAGTTCTTC
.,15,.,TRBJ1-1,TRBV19,CASSIRGHTNTEAFF,TGTGCCAGTAGTATACGGGGACATACGAACACTGAAGCTTTCTTT
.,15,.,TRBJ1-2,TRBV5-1,CASSLVLGQGYGYTF,TGCGCCAGCAGCTTGGTATTGGGTCAGGGCTATGGCTACACCTTC
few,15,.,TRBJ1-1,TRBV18,CASSPINTKNTEAFF,TGTGCCAGCTCACCAATCAACACCAAGAACACTGAAGCTTTCTTT
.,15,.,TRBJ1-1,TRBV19,CASSITGRFNTEAFF,TGTGCCAGTAGTATCACAGGGAGGTTCAACACTGAAGCTTTCTTT
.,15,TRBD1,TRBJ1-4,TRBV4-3,CASSQDWTGKEKLFF,TGCGCCAGCAGCCAAGATTGGACAGGGAAGGAAAAACTGTTTTTT
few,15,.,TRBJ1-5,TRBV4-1,CASSPQWRTNQPQHF,TGCGCCAGCAGCCCCCAGTGGCGGACTAATCAGCCCCAGCATTTT
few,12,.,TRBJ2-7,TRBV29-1,CSVEVPQVKQYF,TGCAGCGTTGAAGTCCCGCAGGTCAAGCAGTACTTC
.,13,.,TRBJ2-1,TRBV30,CAWSVDTYNEQFF,TGTGCCTGGAGTGTCGACACCTACAATGAGCAGTTCTTC
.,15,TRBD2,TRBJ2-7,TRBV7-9,CASSLATSGTYEQYF,TGTGCCAGCAGCTTAGCCACTAGCGGGACCTACGAGCAGTACTTC
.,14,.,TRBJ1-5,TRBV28,CASSFSSIGQPQHF,TGTGCCAGCAGTTTTTCTTCGATCGGTCAGCCCCAGCATTTT
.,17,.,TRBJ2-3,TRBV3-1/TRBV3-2,CASSQEKGSLSTDTQYF,TGTGCCAGCAGCCAAGAAAAGGGGAGCTTAAGCACAGATACGCAGTATTTT
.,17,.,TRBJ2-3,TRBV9,CASSPTLRGLRTDTQYF,TGTGCCAGCAGCCCTACACTGAGGGGTTTACGCACAGATACGCAGTATTTT
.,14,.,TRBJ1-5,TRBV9,CASSVGAGAQPQHF,TGTGCCAGCAGCGTAGGGGCGGGGGCGCAGCCCCAGCATTTT
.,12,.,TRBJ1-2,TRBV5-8,CASSLSGYGYTF,TGTGCCAGCAGCTTGAGCGGCTATGGCTACACCTTC
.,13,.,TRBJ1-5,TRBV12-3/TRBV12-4,CASRWGEGQPQHF,TGTGCCAGCAGGTGGGGGGAAGGACAGCCCCAGCATTTT
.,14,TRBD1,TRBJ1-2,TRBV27,CASSLSLTGDGYTF,TGTGCCAGCAGCCTCTCCCTGACAGGGGACGGCTACACCTTC
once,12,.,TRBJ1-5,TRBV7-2,CASSTYRQPQHF,TGTGCCAGCAGCACCTACAGGCAGCCCCAGCATTTT
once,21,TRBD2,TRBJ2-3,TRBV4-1,CASSHPGAGRGGNDSTDTQYF,TGCGCCAGCAGCCACCCCGGGGCGGGACGCGGGGGAAACGACAGCACAGATACGCAGTATTTT
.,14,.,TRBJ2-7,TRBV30,CAWSVQLGAYEQYF,TGTGCCTGGAGTGTACAATTAGGGGCTTACGAGCAGTACTTC
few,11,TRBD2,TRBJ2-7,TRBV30,CAWMGGYEQYF,TGTGCCTGGATGGGAGGGTACGAGCAGTACTTC
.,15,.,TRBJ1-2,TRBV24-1,CATSDFKSGNYGYTF,TGTGCCACCAGTGATTTTAAGTCGGGAAACTATGGCTACACCTTC
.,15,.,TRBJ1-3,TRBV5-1,CASSLGQGAGNTIYF,TGCGCCAGCAGCTTGGGTCAGGGCGCGGGAAACACCATATATTTT
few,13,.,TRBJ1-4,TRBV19,CASADRLNEKLFF,TGTGCCAGTGCTGACAGACTTAATGAAAAACTGTTTTTT
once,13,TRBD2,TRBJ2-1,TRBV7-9,CATIPGRDNEQFF,TGTGCCACCATCCCGGGGAGGGACAATGAGCAGTTCTTC
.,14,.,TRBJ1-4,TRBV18,CASSRANRREKLFF,TGTGCCAGCTCACGGGCCAACAGAAGGGAAAAACTGTTTTTT
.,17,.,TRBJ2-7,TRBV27,CASSLLQGRSSSYEQYF,TGTGCCAGCAGTTTACTTCAAGGAAGGTCGAGCTCCTACGAGCAGTACTTC
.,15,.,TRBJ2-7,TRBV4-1,CASSQVGTGLPKQYF,TGCGCCAGCAGCCAAGTGGGGACGGGACTCCCCAAGCAGTACTTC
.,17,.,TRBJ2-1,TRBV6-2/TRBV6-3,CASSLEGAGTTYNEQFF,TGTGCCAGCAGTTTAGAGGGGGCGGGAACTACCTACAATGAGCAGTTCTTC
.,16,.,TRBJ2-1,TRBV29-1,CSVPAGYGSSYNEQFF,TGCAGCGTTCCCGCGGGGTACGGGAGCTCCTACAATGAGCAGTTCTTC
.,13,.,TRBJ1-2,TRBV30,CAWRREQNYGYTF,TGTGCCTGGAGAAGGGAACAGAACTATGGCTACACCTTC
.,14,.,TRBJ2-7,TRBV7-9,CASSLERTTYEQYF,TGTGCCAGCAGCTTAGAGCGAACAACCTACGAGCAGTACTTC
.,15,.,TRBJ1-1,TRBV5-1,CASRGAQNMNTEAFF,TGCGCCAGCAGAGGGGCCCAGAACATGAACACTGAAGCTTTCTTT
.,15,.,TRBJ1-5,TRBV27,CASSLSVSLQSAQHF,TGTGCCAGCAGTTTATCGGTCAGTTTACAATCAGCCCAGCATTTT
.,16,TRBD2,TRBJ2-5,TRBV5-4,CASTVNSGGPPETQYF,TGTGCCAGCACCGTAAATAGCGGGGGCCCCCCCGAGACCCAGTACTTC
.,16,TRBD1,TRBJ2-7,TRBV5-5,CASSLATGGGLHEQYF,TGTGCCAGCAGCTTGGCGACAGGGGGTGGACTTCACGAGCAGTACTTC
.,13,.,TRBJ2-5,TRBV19,CATRPGLQETQYF,TGTGCCACCAGGCCAGGGCTCCAAGAGACCCAGTACTTC
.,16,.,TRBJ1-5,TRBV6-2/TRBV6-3,CASSPLRQALNQPQHF,TGTGCCAGCAGTCCCCTCCGACAGGCCCTTAATCAGCCCCAGCATTTT
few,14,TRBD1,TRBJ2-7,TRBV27,CASSSRGTAYEQYF,TGTGCCAGCAGTTCTCGAGGGACAGCCTACGAGCAGTACTTC
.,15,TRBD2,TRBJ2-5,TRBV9,CASTTAGGREETQYF,TGTGCCAGCACCACCGCGGGGGGGCGTGAGGAGACCCAGTACTTC
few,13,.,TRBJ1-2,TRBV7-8,CASSLVGGVGYTF,TGTGCCAGCAGCTTAGTCGGGGGTGTTGGCTACACCTTC
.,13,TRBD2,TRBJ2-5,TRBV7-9,CALLREGRETQYF,TGTGCCCTGCTTAGGGAGGGTCGGGAGACCCAGTACTTC
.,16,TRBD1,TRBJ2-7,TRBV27,CASSRTWDRGNYEQYF,TGTGCCAGCAGTCGGACGTGGGACAGGGGAAACTACGAGCAGTACTTC
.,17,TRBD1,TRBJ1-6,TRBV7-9,CASSSTGATSYNSPLHF,TGTGCCAGCAGCTCCACAGGGGCCACCTCTTATAATTCACCCCTCCACTTT
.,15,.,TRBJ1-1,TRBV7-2,CASSLGSPRGVEAFF,TGTGCCAGCAGCTTAGGGTCCCCCAGGGGCGTTGAAGCTTTCTTT
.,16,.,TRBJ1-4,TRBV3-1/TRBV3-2,CASRGQSGNTGEKLFF,TGTGCCAGCCGGGGGCAGTCTGGAAATACCGGTGAAAAACTGTTTTTT
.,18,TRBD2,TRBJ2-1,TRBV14,CASSQDFIWRESGNEQFF,TGTGCCAGCAGCCAAGATTTTATATGGCGGGAGTCGGGGAATGAGCAGTTCTTC
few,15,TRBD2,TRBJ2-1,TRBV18,CASSTGTSGYNEQFF,TGTGCCAGCTCAACCGGGACTAGCGGGTACAATGAGCAGTTCTTC